Below, 25 T cell receptor beta chains from the same sample are listed, as sequenced in a study of T cell repertoires in cytomegalovirus infection. A single record per CDR3 protein comes from TCRdb applying MiXCR to the reads. In the table there are 250,000 to 300,000 distinct CDR3 sequences, approximately 10% of which are singletons. Sequences were obtained from PBMCs. The receptor set was obtained from a human donor in good health (CMV status not recorded). Some clones in this sample may be carry-over from other donors' samples.

This clonotype has a count of ten or more. This sequence joins TRBV3-1 and TRBJ2-7, with 9 bases fitting TRBD2. With 1 base clipped from V and 1 base from J, the junction kept 5 bases outside the gene matches. The germline gives CDR1 LGHDT, CDR2 YNNKEL (reference sequence). The CDR3 has 16 amino acids. This CDR3 reads CASSQGSGRLSYEQYF. The CDR3 DNA reads as TGTGCCAGCAGCCAAGGCAGCGGGAGGTTATCCTACGAGCAGTACTTC.

Note on this clonotype: This may come from a read error, since a much larger clone is one base off. The conserved closing phenylalanine or tryptophan is absent in this CDR3, likely reflecting a read error. The chain combines TRBV18 with TRBJ2-5, with 9 bases that match TRBD1. J was trimmed by 2 bases and V by 7 bases; bases with no gene match: 2. CDR1 and CDR2 (germline): KGHSH, LQKENI. The CDR3 is 13 amino acids. CDR3 loop: CASFGQGQETQYY. CDR3 nucleotide sequence: TGTGCCAGCTTCGGACAGGGGCAAGAGACCCAGTACTAC.

In this sample, this clonotype turned up once. This chain connects TRBV27 to TRBJ2-3; TRBD1 is a possible D gene (7 bases). Germline V gene lookup returns CDR1 MNHEY and CDR2 SMNVEV (reference sequence). The CDR3 runs to 17 residues. V lost 3 bases to trimming and J lost 8 bases, with 24 bases between them. CDR3 loop: CASSFSQGGQSHGTQYF. For the CDR3, the DNA is TGTGCCAGCAGTTTTTCCCAGGGGGGACAGTCCCATGGTACGCAGTATTTT.

The rearrangement joins TRBV6-2 or TRBV6-3 to TRBJ2-3; D gene unclear. CDR3 length equals 13 residues. CDR1 and CDR2 from the germline V gene are MNHEY and SVGEGT. V lost 6 bases and J 3 bases, leaving 10 bases between the germline ends. The CDR3 coding sequence is TGTGCCAGCAGACCCGGGCAGACAGATACGCAGTATTTT. It codes for CASRPGQTDTQYF.

This sequence joins TRBV5-1 and TRBJ2-2, with 7 bases aligning to TRBD1. Germline-derived CDR1 and CDR2 are SGHRS and YFSETQ. The J segment lost 6 bases and the V segment lost 4 bases, leaving 9 bases of the junction unmatched. CDR3 length: 15 amino acids. DNA of the CDR3: TGCGCCAGCAGCCCCTGGACAGGTGTGGCCGGGGAGCTGTTTTTT. It translates to CASSPWTGVAGELFF.

This clonotype was observed at least ten times. J is TRBJ1-1 and V is TRBV7-2; D is unclear. The CDR3 sequence is 17 residues long. CDR1 and CDR2 from the germline V gene are SGHTA and FQGNSA. Trimming stripped 1 base from V and 1 base from J, with 16 bases between. The CDR3 spells CASSLGDPFRKNTEAFF. The CDR3 nucleotides are TGTGCCAGCAGCTTAGGGGATCCCTTCCGAAAGAACACTGAAGCTTTCTTT.

This clonotype was observed at least ten times. The chain employs TRBV7-6 and TRBJ2-2, with 14 nucleotides matching TRBD2. CDR3 length: 20 amino acids. CDR1 and CDR2 (germline): SGHVS, FNYEAQ. V dropped 5 bases and J dropped 2; count of bases not matched to a gene: 13. The CDR3 loop is CASSQFPGLAGVINTGELFF. The CDR3 DNA sequence: TGTGCCAGCAGCCAATTCCCGGGACTAGCGGGAGTAATAAACACCGGGGAGCTGTTTTTT.

Many counts were recorded for this clonotype. The V gene is TRBV6-2 or TRBV6-3, the J gene TRBJ2-2; 7 nucleotides align to TRBD2. The CDR3 runs 17 residues. CDR1 is MNHEY and CDR2 is SVGEGT in the germline V gene. V shed 0 bases, J shed 7 bases, and the junction held 11 bases outside the gene matches. Written as DNA, the CDR3 is TGTGCCAGCAGTTACTCGTCCCAGCGGGATAGGGACGGGGAGCTGTTTTTT. Translated: CASSYSSQRDRDGELFF.

In this sample, this clonotype turned up many times. The V and J genes are TRBV11-2 and TRBJ2-2; a possible D gene is TRBD1 (6 bases). The germline V and J ends were trimmed by 5 bases and 4 bases, with 11 bases remaining between them. The CDR3 covers 14 residues. Germline CDR1 reads SGHAT; CDR2 reads FQNNGV. CDR3 DNA sequence: TGTGCCAGCAGCGTGGGACAAACCACCGGGGAGCTGTTTTTT. Its protein product is CASSVGQTTGELFF. Based on the CDR3 plus reference TRBV11-2 and TRBJ2-2, the full variable domain is EAGVAQSPRYKIIEKRQSVAFWCNPISGHATLYWYQQILGQGPKLLIQFQNNGVVDDSQLPKDRFSAERLKGVDSTLKIQPAKLEDSAVYLCASSVGQTTGELFFGEGSRLTVL.

This clonotype was found a few times. J is TRBJ1-6 and V is TRBV28; TRBD1 might be the D (5 bases). Germline CDR1 is MDHEN and CDR2 is SYDVKM. Trimming removed 6 bases from V and 6 bases from J, with 9 bases in between. The CDR3 consists of 13 residues. CDR3 in amino acids: CASRTDSNSPLHF. The CDR3 nucleotides read TGTGCCAGCAGGACAGACTCTAATTCACCCCTCCACTTT.

V usage is TRBV5-5 and J usage is TRBJ2-2; D might be TRBD2 (6 bases). Trimming took 0 bases from V and 4 from J, leaving 10 bases between them. Per germline, CDR1 SGHKS and CDR2 YYEKEE (reference sequence). CDR3 length: 15 residues. Here the CDR3 reads CASSLEDYPTGELFF. CDR3 nucleotides: TGTGCCAGCAGCTTGGAGGACTACCCCACCGGGGAGCTGTTTTTT.

This clonotype was picked up many times. This rearrangement joins TRBV7-2 to TRBJ1-5; weak D call: TRBD1 (5 bases). There are 16 residues in the CDR3. Trimming pared 0 bases from V and 2 bases from J, leaving 11 bases between. Germline loops: CDR1 SGHTA, CDR2 FQGNSA. The CDR3 bases are TGTGCCAGCAGCTTAGCATGGGCGGGGGGCAATCAGCCCCAGCATTTT. Amino acids: CASSLAWAGGNQPQHF.

This clonotype has ten or more counts. V is TRBV7-2 and J is TRBJ1-1; no definite D call. The germline CDR1 and CDR2 sequences are SGHTA and FQGNSA. V was shortened by 5 bases and J by 6 bases, with 10 bases between the two germline ends. CDR3 length: 12 residues. CDR3 in DNA: TGTGCCAGCAGCAACCGGGCGGCTGAAGCTTTCTTT. Translating gives CASSNRAAEAFF.

The chain employs TRBV20-1 and TRBJ2-7; possible D gene TRBD2, 7 bases. Germline V gene lookup returns CDR1 DFQATT and CDR2 SNEGSKA (reference sequence). The V end was cut by 0 bases, the J end by 5 bases, with 17 bases between. The CDR3 loop spans 15 amino acids. The CDR3 is CSARDQGKGGHEQYF. The CDR3 DNA reads as TGCAGTGCTAGAGATCAGGGGAAGGGAGGGCACGAGCAGTACTTC.

Only a few counts were recorded for this clonotype. The chain couples TRBV11-2 to TRBJ1-5; 10 bases are a match to TRBD1. CDR3 length equals 15 residues. Germline CDR1 is SGHAT and CDR2 is FQNNGV. Trimming cost V 4 bases and J 7 bases; bases outside gene matches: 7. CDR3 nucleotide sequence: TGTGCCAGCAGCTCAGGGACAGGGGACACACAGCCCCAGCATTTT. Residues: CASSSGTGDTQPQHF.

This clonotype was recorded at least ten times. The chain recombines TRBV28 with TRBJ2-7; D is tentatively TRBD1 or TRBD2 (5 bases each). The CDR3 contains 14 residues. CDR1 is MDHEN, CDR2 SYDVKM, per germline. Trimming took off 8 bases at V and 0 bases at J, with 14 bases between the two ends. The CDR3, as DNA: TGTGCCAGCTTAGGGACGGGTTCCTCCTACGAGCAGTACTTC. Translation gives CASLGTGSSYEQYF. Full variable domain (remainder filled in from reference TRBV28 and TRBJ2-7): DVKVTQSSRYLVKRTGEKVFLECVQDMDHENMFWYRQDPGLGLRLIYFSYDVKMKEKGDIPEGYSVSREKKERFSLILESASTNQTSMYLCASLGTGSSYEQYFGPGTRLTVT.

In its sample, this clonotype was seen a few times. This chain connects TRBV30 to TRBJ1-1, with no clear D. Deletions cut 4 bases from V and 1 base from J, with 10 bases between. Germline lookup yields CDR1 GTSNPN and CDR2 SVGIG (reference sequence). This CDR3 comprises 13 residues. The CDR3 region is CAWTDGGNTEAFF. DNA of the CDR3: TGTGCCTGGACCGACGGCGGGAACACTGAAGCTTTCTTT.

This clonotype appeared many times. The chain combines TRBV7-2 with TRBJ2-7, with 16 bases aligning to TRBD2. CDR1 SGHTA and CDR2 FQGNSA come from the germline V gene. This CDR3 has 18 amino acids. V was clipped by 3 bases and J by 0 bases; unmatched bases: 5. In nucleotides, the CDR3 is TGTGCCAGCAGCTTGGGGACTAGCGGGAGGGCCAGCTCCTACGAGCAGTACTTC. This translates into CASSLGTSGRASSYEQYF.

In this sample, this clonotype turned up many times. V usage is TRBV28 and J usage is TRBJ1-1, with 7 bases lining up with TRBD1. V was pared by 8 bases and J by 4 bases, with 10 bases of the junction left unmatched. The germline V gene encodes CDR1 MDHEN and CDR2 SYDVKM. The CDR3 contains 14 residues. CDR3 amino acids: CASGRQGRATEAFF. For the CDR3, the DNA is TGTGCCAGCGGCCGACAGGGTAGGGCCACTGAAGCTTTCTTT.

This clonotype was observed many times. This chain joins TRBV6-2 or TRBV6-3 and TRBJ2-3, with D possibly being TRBD2 (6 bases). In germline, CDR1 is MNHEY, CDR2 SVGEGT. There are 14 residues in the CDR3. The V end was cut by 6 bases, the J end by 5 bases, with 15 bases between. The CDR3 protein is CASRYRLEGDTQYF. The CDR3 DNA is TGTGCCAGCAGATACAGACTAGAAGGAGATACGCAGTATTTT.

This clonotype was counted many times. V gene TRBV7-2 combines with J gene TRBJ1-2; 9 positions match TRBD1. The CDR3 is 14 amino acids. J lost 8 bases, V lost 5 bases, and 9 bases had no gene match. Per germline, CDR1 SGHTA and CDR2 FQGNSA. The CDR3 bases are TGTGCCAGCAGCCTCACCGGGACAGGGCTAGGCTACACCTTC. Translating it yields CASSLTGTGLGYTF.

CDR3 bases: TGTGCCAGCAGTTCCCGAATTCCGACAGGACTAATGTACAATGAGCAGTTCTTC. This gives the protein CASSSRIPTGLMYNEQFF. The rearrangement links TRBV6-6 to TRBJ2-1, with D perhaps being TRBD1 or TRBD2 (6 bases each). Germline values: CDR1 MNHNY, CDR2 SVGAGI (reference sequence). Trimming removed 4 bases at V and 4 bases at J, with 23 bases between. This CDR3 is 18 amino acids long.

This clonotype showed up many times. J is TRBJ2-7 and V is TRBV6-2 or TRBV6-3; D is unclear. The germline V gene has CDR1 MNHEY and CDR2 SVGEGT. Trimming cost V 7 bases and J 5 bases, with 9 bases left between them. CDR3 length: 11 amino acids. CDR3 sequence (DNA): TGTGCCAGCACCGAGGCCAACGAGCAGTACTTC. It translates to CASTEANEQYF.

This clonotype was found many times. The chain combines TRBV7-2 with TRBJ2-7; D perhaps matches TRBD2 (6 bases). The CDR3 consists of 13 residues. Germline V gene data show CDR1 as SGHTA and CDR2 as FQGNSA. The V end was cut by 3 bases, the J end by 3 bases, with 9 bases between. The CDR3 DNA sequence: TGTGCCAGCAGCTTGGACTACATCTACGAGCAGTACTTC. Its translation is CASSLDYIYEQYF.

This clonotype was recorded at least ten times. The CDR3 loop reads CASSLVRDGKAFF. The CDR3 DNA reads as TGTGCCAGCAGCTTAGTGAGGGATGGAAAAGCTTTCTTT. The genes are TRBV7-8 and TRBJ1-1; D not resolved. CDR1 and CDR2 from the germline V gene are SGHVS and FQNEAQ. V gave up 1 base and J gave up 9 bases, with 12 bases separating them. This CDR3 region has 13 residues.